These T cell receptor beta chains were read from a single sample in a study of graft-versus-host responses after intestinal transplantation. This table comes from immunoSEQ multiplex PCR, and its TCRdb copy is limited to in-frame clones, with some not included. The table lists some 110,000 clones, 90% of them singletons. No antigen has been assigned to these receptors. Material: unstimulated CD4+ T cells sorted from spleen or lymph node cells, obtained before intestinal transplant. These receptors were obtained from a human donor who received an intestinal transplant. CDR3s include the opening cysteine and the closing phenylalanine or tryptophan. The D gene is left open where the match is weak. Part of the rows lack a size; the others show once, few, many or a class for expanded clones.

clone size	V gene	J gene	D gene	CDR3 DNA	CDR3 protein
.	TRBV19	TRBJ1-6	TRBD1	TGTGCCAGTAGTGACAGGGGGGTCGCTATTTCACCCCTCCACTTT	CASSDRGVAISPLHF
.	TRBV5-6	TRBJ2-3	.	TGTGCCAGCACCTCTTTGGGGGAGCGGGCCGACACAGATACGCAGTATTTT	CASTSLGERADTDTQYF
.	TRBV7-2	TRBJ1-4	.	TGTGCCAGCAGCTCCGAAGGGGTCGTTAATGAAAAACTGTTTTTT	CASSSEGVVNEKLFF
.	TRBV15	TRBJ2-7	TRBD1	TGTGCCACCAGCACCCCGGGACAGGGGTCCTACGAGCAGTACTTC	CATSTPGQGSYEQYF
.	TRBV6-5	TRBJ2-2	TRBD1	TGTGCCAGCAGTTATTCCCGACAGGGGGCCACCGGGGAGCTGTTTTTT	CASSYSRQGATGELFF
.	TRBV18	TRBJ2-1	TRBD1	TGTGCCAGCACTCGGCGACAGGGAAGCTCCTACAATGAGCAGTTCTTC	CASTRRQGSSYNEQFF
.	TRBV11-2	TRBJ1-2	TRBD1	TGTGCCAGCAGCTACATCCAGGGGGCGGATGGCTACACCTTC	CASSYIQGADGYTF
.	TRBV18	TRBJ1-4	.	TGTGCCAGCTCACCGAATACAGCCGCAACTAATGAAAAACTGTTTTTT	CASSPNTAATNEKLFF
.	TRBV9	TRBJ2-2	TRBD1	TGTGCCAGCAGCGTAGCCCTTCAGGGGGCAGACACCGGGGAGCTGTTTTTT	CASSVALQGADTGELFF
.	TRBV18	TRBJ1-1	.	TGTGCCAGCTCACCACCGGTCCGAGTTGAAGCTTTCTTT	CASSPPVRVEAFF
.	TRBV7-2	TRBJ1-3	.	TGTGCCAGCAGCTCCACCCTAAGCTCTGGAAACACCATATATTTT	CASSSTLSSGNTIYF
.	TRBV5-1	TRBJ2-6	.	TGCGCCAGCAGCTTCGCTAGCTTTAAGACCTACTCTGGGGCCAACGTCCTGACTTTC	CASSFASFKTYSGANVLTF
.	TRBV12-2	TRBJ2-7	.	.	CASRLRVGQGTYEQYF
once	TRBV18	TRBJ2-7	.	TGTGCCAGCTCACAGGACTCCAGGAGTTACGAGCAGTACTTC	CASSQDSRSYEQYF
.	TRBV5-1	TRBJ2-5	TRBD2	TGCGCCAGCAGCTTGGTTGTTGGGGGTAGCGGGAGGTATCAAGAGACCCAGTACTTC	CASSLVVGGSGRYQETQYF
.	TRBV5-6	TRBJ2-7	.	TGTGCCAGCAGTCTGCGGTCCTACGAGCAGTACTTC	CASSLRSYEQYF
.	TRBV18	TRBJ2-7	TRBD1	TGTGCCAGCTCACCCCAGACTCAGGGGGTTAACGAGCAGTACTTC	CASSPQTQGVNEQYF
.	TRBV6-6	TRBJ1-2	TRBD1	TGTGCCAGCAGTTGGGGACAGGGGAGCGGCTATGGCTACACCTTC	CASSWGQGSGYGYTF
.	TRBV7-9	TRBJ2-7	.	TGTGCCAGCAGCTTGAGAGAGTTCTACGAGCAGTACTTC	CASSLREFYEQYF
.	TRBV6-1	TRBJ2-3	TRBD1	TGTGCCAGCAGCTTCCGGGACAGGGGGCAAGATACGCAGTATTTT	CASSFRDRGQDTQYF
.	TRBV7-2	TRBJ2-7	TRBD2	TGTGCCAGCAGCTTAGGGGGGACTAGCGGGTCCTACGAGCAGTACTTC	CASSLGGTSGSYEQYF
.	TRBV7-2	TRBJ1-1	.	TGTGCCAGCAGCTTAGCTCCGACAGGTTCGAACACTGAAGCTTTCTTT	CASSLAPTGSNTEAFF
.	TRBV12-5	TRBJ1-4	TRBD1	TGTGCTAGTGGCAACCCGGGACAGGGGAACGAAAAACTGTTTTTT	CASGNPGQGNEKLFF
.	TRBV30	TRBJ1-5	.	TGTGCCTGGAGTGTTGGTAGTATGGATCAGCCCCAGCATTTT	CAWSVGSMDQPQHF